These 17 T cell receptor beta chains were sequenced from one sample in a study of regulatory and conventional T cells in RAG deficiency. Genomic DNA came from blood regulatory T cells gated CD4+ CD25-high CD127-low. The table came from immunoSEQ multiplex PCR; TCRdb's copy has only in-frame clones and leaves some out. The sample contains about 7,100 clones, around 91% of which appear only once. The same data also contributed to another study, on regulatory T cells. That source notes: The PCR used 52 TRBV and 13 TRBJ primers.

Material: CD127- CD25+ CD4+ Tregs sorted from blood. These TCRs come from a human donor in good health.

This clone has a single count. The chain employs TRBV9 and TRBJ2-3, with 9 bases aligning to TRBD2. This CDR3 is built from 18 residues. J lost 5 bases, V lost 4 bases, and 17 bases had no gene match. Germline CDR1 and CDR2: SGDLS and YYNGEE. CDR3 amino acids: CASSIRPRGGGAGDTQYF. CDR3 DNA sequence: TGTGCCAGCAGCATCCGGCCCCGGGGCGGGGGGGCGGGAGATACGCAGTATTTT.

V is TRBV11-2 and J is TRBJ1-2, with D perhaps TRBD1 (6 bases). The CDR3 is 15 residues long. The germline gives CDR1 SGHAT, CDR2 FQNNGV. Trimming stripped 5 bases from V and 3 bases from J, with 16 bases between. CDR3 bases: TGTGCCAGCAGCCCTGAGGTGGCAGGGGACTATGGCTACACCTTC. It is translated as CASSPEVAGDYGYTF.

This chain's CDR3 is CASSLGLAGTEQYF. The CDR3 DNA follows: TGTGCCAGCAGCTTAGGGCTAGCGGGGACAGAGCAGTACTTC. The rearrangement uses TRBV7-2 and TRBJ2-5, with TRBD2 matching 9 bases. CDR3 length: 14 residues. Germline values: CDR1 SGHTA, CDR2 FQGNSA. The ends lost 1 base at V and 11 bases at J; junction bases unmatched: 8.

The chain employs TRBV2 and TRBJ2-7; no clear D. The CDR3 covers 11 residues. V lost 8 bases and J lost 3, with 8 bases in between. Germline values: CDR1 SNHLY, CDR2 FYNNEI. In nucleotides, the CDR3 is TGTGCCAGCGCTCTCGGCTACGAGCAGTACTTC. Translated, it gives CASALGYEQYF.

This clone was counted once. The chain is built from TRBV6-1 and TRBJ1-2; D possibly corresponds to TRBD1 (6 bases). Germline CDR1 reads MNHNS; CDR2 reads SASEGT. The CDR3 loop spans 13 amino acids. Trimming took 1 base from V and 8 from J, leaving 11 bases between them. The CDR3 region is CASSEVTGRGYTF. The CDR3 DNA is TGTGCCAGCAGTGAAGTAACAGGGCGAGGCTACACCTTC.

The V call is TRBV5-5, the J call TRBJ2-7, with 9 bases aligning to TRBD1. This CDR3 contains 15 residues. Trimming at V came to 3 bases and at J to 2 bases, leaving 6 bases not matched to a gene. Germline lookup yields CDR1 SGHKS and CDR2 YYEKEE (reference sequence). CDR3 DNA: TGTGCCAGCAGCTCCGGGACAGGGATTCCCTACGAGCAGTACTTC. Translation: CASSSGTGIPYEQYF.

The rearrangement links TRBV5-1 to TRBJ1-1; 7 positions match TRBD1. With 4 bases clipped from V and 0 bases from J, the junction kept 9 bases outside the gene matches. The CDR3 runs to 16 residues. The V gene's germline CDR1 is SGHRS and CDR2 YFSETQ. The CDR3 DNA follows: TGCGCCAGCAGCCCGGACCTGGGACAGATGAACACTGAAGCTTTCTTT. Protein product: CASSPDLGQMNTEAFF.

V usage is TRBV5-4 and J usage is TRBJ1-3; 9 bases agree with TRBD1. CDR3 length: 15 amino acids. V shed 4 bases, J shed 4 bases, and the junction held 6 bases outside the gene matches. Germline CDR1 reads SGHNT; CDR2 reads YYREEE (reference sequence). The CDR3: CASSTTGGAGNTIYF. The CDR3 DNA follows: TGTGCCAGCAGCACGACAGGGGGAGCGGGAAACACCATATATTTT. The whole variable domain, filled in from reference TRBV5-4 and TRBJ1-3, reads ETGVTQSPTHLIKTRGQQVTLRCSSQSGHNTVSWYQQALGQGPQFIFQYYREEENGRGNFPPRFSGLQFPNYSSELNVNALELDDSALYLCASSTTGGAGNTIYFGEGSWLTVV.

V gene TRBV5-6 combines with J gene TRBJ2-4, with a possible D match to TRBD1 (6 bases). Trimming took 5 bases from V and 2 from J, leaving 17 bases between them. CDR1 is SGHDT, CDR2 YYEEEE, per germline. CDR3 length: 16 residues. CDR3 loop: CASRTGPFAPKNIQYF. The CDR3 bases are TGTGCCAGCAGGACAGGACCCTTTGCCCCCAAAAACATTCAGTACTTC.

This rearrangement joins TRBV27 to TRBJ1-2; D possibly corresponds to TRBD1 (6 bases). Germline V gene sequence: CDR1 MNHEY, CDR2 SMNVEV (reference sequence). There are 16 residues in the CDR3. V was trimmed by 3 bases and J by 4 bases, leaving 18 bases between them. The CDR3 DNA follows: TGTGCCAGCAGTTTGCGTACCCAGGACAGCAGCTATGGCTACACCTTC. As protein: CASSLRTQDSSYGYTF.

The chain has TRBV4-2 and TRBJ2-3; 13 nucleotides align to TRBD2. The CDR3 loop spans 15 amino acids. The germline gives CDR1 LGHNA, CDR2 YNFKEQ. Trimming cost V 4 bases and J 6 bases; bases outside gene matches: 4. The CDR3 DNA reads TGTGCCAGCAGCCGGACTAGCGGGGGAGCTGATACGCAGTATTTT. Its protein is CASSRTSGGADTQYF.

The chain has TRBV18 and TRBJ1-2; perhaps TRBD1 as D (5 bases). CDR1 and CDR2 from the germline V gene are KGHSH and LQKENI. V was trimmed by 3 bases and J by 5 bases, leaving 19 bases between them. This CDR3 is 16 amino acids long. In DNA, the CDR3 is TGTGCCAGCTCACCTGCCCCGCGGGGGAATGCATATGGCTACACCTTC. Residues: CASSPAPRGNAYGYTF.

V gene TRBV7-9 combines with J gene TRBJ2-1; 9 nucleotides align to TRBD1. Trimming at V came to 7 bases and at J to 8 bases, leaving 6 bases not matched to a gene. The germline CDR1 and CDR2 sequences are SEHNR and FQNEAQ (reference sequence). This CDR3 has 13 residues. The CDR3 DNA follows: TGTGCCAGCACCTACAGGGGGCACTATGAGCAGTTCTTC. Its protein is CASTYRGHYEQFF.

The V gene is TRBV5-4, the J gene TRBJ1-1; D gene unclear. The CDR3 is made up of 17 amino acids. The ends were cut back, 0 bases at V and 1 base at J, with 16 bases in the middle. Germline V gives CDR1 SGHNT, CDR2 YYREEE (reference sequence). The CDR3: CASSLGEGWKRNTEAFF. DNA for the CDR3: TGTGCCAGCAGCTTGGGTGAGGGCTGGAAAAGGAACACTGAAGCTTTCTTT.

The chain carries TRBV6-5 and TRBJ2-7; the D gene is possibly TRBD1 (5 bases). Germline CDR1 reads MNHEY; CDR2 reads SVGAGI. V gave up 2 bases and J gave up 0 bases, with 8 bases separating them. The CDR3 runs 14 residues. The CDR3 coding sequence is TGTGCCAGCAGTTACAGACAGAGCTCCTACGAGCAGTACTTC. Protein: CASSYRQSSYEQYF.

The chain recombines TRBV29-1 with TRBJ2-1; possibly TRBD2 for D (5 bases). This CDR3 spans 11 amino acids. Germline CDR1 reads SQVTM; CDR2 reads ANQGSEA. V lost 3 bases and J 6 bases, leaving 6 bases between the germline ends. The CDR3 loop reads CSVDGLNEQFF. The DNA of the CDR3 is TGCAGCGTTGATGGACTCAATGAGCAGTTCTTC.

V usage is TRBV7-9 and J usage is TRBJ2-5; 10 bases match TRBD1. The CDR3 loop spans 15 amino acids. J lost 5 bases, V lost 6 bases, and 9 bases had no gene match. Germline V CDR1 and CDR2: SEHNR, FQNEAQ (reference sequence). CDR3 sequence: CASSPDRGKFETQYF. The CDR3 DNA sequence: TGTGCCAGCAGTCCGGACAGGGGGAAATTTGAGACCCAGTACTTC. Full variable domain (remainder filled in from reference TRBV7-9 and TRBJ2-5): DTGVSQNPRHKITKRGQNVTFRCDPISEHNRLYWYRQTLGQGPEFLTYFQNEAQLEKSRLLSDRFSAERPKGSFSTLEIQRTEQGDSAMYLCASSPDRGKFETQYFGPGTRLLVL.